This TCR beta chain was observed in a study of a mutant IDH1 vaccine in newly diagnosed glioma. Study-level background: The patients received vaccinations eight times, in weeks 1, 3, 5, 7, 11, 15, 19 and 23. Treated patients, averaging approximately 40 years, were roughly 62% male and about 38% female. The earlier regimen, radiotherapy, temozolomide, or both, was most often both.

Comment on this clone: The antigen is undetermined.

Study outcomes and limitations: Vaccine-induced immune responses occurred in 90% to 95% of patients.

The CDR3 is 13 residues long. The germline gives CDR1 SQVTM, CDR2 ANQGSEA. V was shortened by 0 bases and J by 10 bases, with 13 bases between the two germline ends. TCRdb's table, derived via immunoSEQ multiplex PCR, lists solely in-frame clones and lacks some. The table lists roughly 130,000 clones, just under 80% of them singletons. Time point meaning: week 11, during vaccination. With topical imiquimod, each dose of the vaccine consisted of 300 ug of mutant IDH1 20-mer peptide. The chain recombines TRBV29-1 with TRBJ2-1; unclear D gene. The sequenced sample was PBMCs, obtained from a glioma patient whose treatment included an IDH1 peptide vaccine. The clonotype was recovered from a man aged 35-49 years with glioma. CDR3 in DNA: TGCAGCGTTGAAGAAAATCTGGAAAAGGAGCAGTTCTTC. Protein sequence: CSVEENLEKEQFF.